Following are 14 T cell receptor beta chains from one sample sequenced in a study of T-cell reconstitution after alpha-beta-depleted transplantation in children. During its preparation, the TCRbeta library received unique molecular identifiers. TCRdb redid the calling of the PCR reads with MiXCR, one entry per CDR3 protein. The data hold around 370,000 distinct CDR3 sequences, with about 17% observed a single time. Source: PBMCs, mostly from graft donor cells, taken 360 days after TCRalphabeta/CD19-depleted stem cell transplant. All receptors come from a male patient between 2 and 10 years old who had a stem cell transplant for acute lymphoblastic leukemia, so the T cells may come from the graft donor.

This clonotype was seen only a few times. The chain combines TRBV9 with TRBJ2-5; 9 bases are a match to TRBD1. The CDR3 is made up of 15 amino acids. Germline CDR1 and CDR2: SGDLS and YYNGEE. V was clipped by 3 bases and J by 5 bases; unmatched bases: 8. CDR3: CASSAWTGDGETQYF. The CDR3 DNA follows: TGTGCCAGCAGCGCCTGGACAGGGGATGGTGAGACCCAGTACTTC.

This clonotype was counted only a few times. This sequence joins TRBV9 and TRBJ2-7, with D tentatively TRBD1 (6 bases). Trimming took 3 bases from V and 5 from J, leaving 9 bases between them. The CDR3 runs to 12 residues. CDR1 is SGDLS and CDR2 is YYNGEE in the germline V gene. CDR3 loop: CASSDPGDEQYF. The CDR3 bases are TGTGCCAGCAGCGACCCAGGGGACGAGCAGTACTTC.

This chain uses TRBV29-1 with TRBJ2-1, with TRBD2 identical over 11 bases. Trimming cost V 4 bases and J 3 bases; bases outside gene matches: 5. CDR3 length: 15 amino acids. Germline V gene data show CDR1 as SQVTM and CDR2 as ANQGSEA. The chain's CDR3 is CSVGGLAAVYNEQFF. The CDR3 DNA sequence: TGCAGCGTTGGGGGACTAGCGGCTGTCTACAATGAGCAGTTCTTC.

The chain uses TRBV30 and TRBJ2-5; no firm D call. The CDR3 runs to 11 residues. V dropped 4 bases and J dropped 1 base, with 4 bases sitting between them. CDR1 and CDR2 (germline): GTSNPN, SVGIG (reference sequence). Here the CDR3 reads CAWKGQETQYF. For the CDR3, the DNA is TGTGCCTGGAAGGGCCAAGAGACCCAGTACTTC.

The chain employs TRBV6-5 and TRBJ2-7; D remains unclear. Between the trimmed V and J ends, which lost 5 bases and 6 bases, there was a span of 11 bases. The CDR3 spans 12 residues. Germline CDR1 and CDR2: MNHEY and SVGAGI. CDR3 sequence (DNA): TGTGCCAGCAGTGGAACCCTTCGCGAGCAGTACTTC. It yields the protein CASSGTLREQYF.

The chain combines TRBV7-9 with TRBJ1-2; the match to TRBD1 covers 9 bases. This CDR3 contains 16 residues. Germline CDR1 is SEHNR and CDR2 is FQNEAQ (reference sequence). The V segment lost 5 bases and the J segment 3 bases; nucleotides outside the gene matches: 10. CDR3 in amino acids: CASSAPGQGLDYGYTF. CDR3 sequence (DNA): TGTGCCAGCAGCGCCCCGGGACAGGGTTTGGACTATGGCTACACCTTC.

This clonotype was recorded many times. The chain carries TRBV29-1 and TRBJ2-1; 7 positions agree with TRBD2. Looked up from germline, CDR1 is SQVTM and CDR2 is ANQGSEA. With 3 bases clipped from V and 8 bases from J, the junction kept 10 bases outside the gene matches. CDR3 length: 14 residues. CDR3 nucleotide sequence: TGCAGCGTTGAGGCAGGACTAGTGGGCGATGAGCAGTTCTTC. It encodes CSVEAGLVGDEQFF.

This clonotype was observed a handful of times. V and J are TRBV6-1 and TRBJ2-1, with 7 bases lining up with TRBD2. In germline, CDR1 is MNHNS, CDR2 SASEGT. The CDR3 is 17 residues long. Trimming removed 7 bases from V and 4 bases from J; junction bases left unmatched: 16. The CDR3 DNA follows: TGTGCCAGCAAATCGCTGCGCGGGAGAGGGTCTTACAATGAGCAGTTCTTC. It translates to CASKSLRGRGSYNEQFF.

The V and J genes are TRBV27 and TRBJ2-1; possible D gene TRBD2, 6 bases. Trimming shortened V by 3 bases and J by 6 bases, and 18 bases separated the two germline ends. This CDR3 comprises 16 residues. The germline CDR1 and CDR2 sequences are MNHEY and SMNVEV (reference sequence). The CDR3 is CASSLAPPGSGNEQFF. The DNA for the CDR3 is TGTGCCAGCAGTTTGGCTCCACCGGGTAGCGGCAATGAGCAGTTCTTC.

Many counts were recorded for this clonotype. The V gene is TRBV12-3 or TRBV12-4, the J gene TRBJ2-3; TRBD2 is a possible D gene (6 bases). V was clipped by 3 bases and J by 0 bases, with 10 bases between them. The CDR3 has 15 residues. The CDR3 sequence is CASSLAGTSTDTQYF. In DNA form, the CDR3 reads TGTGCCAGCAGTTTGGCCGGGACTAGCACAGATACGCAGTATTTT.

The chain has TRBV4-3 and TRBJ1-5, with D unclear. Germline CDR1 and CDR2: LGHNA and YSLEER. There are 15 residues in the CDR3. V shed 0 bases and J shed 1 base, with 7 bases lying between them. The CDR3 spells CASSQDWISNQPQHF. The CDR3 DNA follows: TGCGCCAGCAGCCAAGACTGGATCAGCAATCAGCCCCAGCATTTT.

The gene calls are TRBV6-2 or TRBV6-3 and TRBJ1-1; 9 nucleotides match TRBD1. In germline, CDR1 is MNHEY, CDR2 SVGEGT. CDR3 size: 13 residues. V shed 6 bases, J shed 3 bases, and the junction held 2 bases outside the gene matches. The CDR3: CASRWTGDTEAFF. For the CDR3, the DNA is TGTGCCAGCAGATGGACAGGGGACACTGAAGCTTTCTTT.

This clonotype was seen ten or more times. The V call is TRBV4-3, the J call TRBJ2-1, with D hard to call. The CDR3 sequence is 15 residues long. Trimming left V 0 bases short and J 7 bases short, with 13 bases between. Germline CDR1 is LGHNA and CDR2 is YSLEER. The CDR3 nucleotides are TGCGCCAGCAGCCAAGATCTACCGGCAGGAAATGAGCAGTTCTTC. It codes for CASSQDLPAGNEQFF.

In this sample, this clonotype turned up a few times. This likely comes from a read error, as the CDR3 has no conserved phenylalanine or tryptophan at its end. The limits of the CDR3 on the DNA are not certain, so only TCRdb's listed CDR3 is given. This CDR3 reads CSARDPRAIRRVL. This sequence joins TRBV20-1 and TRBJ1-1. CDR1 and CDR2 from the germline V gene are DFQATT and SNEGSKA (reference sequence). Ends included, the CDR3 has 13 residues.